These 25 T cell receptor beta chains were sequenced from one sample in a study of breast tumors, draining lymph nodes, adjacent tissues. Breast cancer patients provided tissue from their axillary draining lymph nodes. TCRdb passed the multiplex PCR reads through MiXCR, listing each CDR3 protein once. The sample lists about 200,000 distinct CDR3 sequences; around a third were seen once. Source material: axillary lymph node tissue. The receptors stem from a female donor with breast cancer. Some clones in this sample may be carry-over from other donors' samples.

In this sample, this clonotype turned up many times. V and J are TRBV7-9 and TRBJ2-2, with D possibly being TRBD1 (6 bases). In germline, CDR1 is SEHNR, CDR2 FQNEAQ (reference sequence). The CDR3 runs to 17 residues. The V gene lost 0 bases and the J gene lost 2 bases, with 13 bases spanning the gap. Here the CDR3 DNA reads TGTGCCAGCAGCTTAGCTACCGGGACACTAAACACCGGGGAGCTGTTTTTT. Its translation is CASSLATGTLNTGELFF.

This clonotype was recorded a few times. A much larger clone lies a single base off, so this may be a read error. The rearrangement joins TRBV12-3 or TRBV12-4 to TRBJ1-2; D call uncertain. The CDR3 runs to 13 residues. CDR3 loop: CASTSNSNYGYAF. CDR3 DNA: TGTGCCAGCACGAGCAACTCTAACTATGGCTACGCCTTC.

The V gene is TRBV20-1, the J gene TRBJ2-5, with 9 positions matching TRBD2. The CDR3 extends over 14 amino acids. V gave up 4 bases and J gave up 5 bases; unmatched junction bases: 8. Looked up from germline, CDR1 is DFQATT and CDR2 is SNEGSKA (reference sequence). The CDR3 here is CSATTSGVGETQYF. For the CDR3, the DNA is TGCAGTGCTACGACTAGCGGAGTTGGGGAGACCCAGTACTTC.

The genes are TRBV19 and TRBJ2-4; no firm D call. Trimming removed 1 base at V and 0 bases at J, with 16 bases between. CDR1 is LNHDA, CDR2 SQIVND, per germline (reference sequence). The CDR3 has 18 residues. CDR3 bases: TGTGCCAGTAGTATAGTTTTCCGGTTGTCCCTAGCCAAAAACATTCAGTACTTC. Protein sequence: CASSIVFRLSLAKNIQYF. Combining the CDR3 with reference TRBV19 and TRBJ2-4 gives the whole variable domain DGGITQSPKYLFRKEGQNVTLSCEQNLNHDAMYWYRQDPGQGLRLIYYSQIVNDFQKGDIAEGYSVSREKKESFPLTVTSAQKNPTAFYLCASSIVFRLSLAKNIQYFGAGTRLSVL.

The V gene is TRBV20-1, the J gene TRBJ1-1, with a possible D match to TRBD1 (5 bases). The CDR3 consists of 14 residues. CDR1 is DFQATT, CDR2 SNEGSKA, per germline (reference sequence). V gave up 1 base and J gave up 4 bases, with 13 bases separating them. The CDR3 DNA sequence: TGCAGTGCTAGAGCAGGGAGTACGGGCACTGAAGCTTTCTTT. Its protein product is CSARAGSTGTEAFF.

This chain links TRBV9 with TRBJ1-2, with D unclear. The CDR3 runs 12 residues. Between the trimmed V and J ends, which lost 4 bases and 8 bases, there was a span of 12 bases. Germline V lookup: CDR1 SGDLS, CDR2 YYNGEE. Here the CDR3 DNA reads TGTGCCAGCAGCTCTCACAGCGGGGGCTACACCTTC. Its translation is CASSSHSGGYTF.

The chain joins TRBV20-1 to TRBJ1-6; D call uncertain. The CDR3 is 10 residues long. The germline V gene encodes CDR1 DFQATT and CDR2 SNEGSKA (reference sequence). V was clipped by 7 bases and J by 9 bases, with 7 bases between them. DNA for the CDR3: TGCAGTGACCCGGGTTCACCCCTCCACTTT. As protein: CSDPGSPLHF.

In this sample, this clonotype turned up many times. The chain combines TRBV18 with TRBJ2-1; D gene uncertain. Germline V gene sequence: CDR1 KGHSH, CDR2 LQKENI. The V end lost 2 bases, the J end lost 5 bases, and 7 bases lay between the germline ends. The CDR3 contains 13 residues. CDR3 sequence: CASSPGVDNEQFF. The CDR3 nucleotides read TGTGCCAGCTCACCAGGGGTGGACAATGAGCAGTTCTTC. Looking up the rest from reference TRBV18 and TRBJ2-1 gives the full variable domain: NAGVMQNPRHLVRRRGQEARLRCSPMKGHSHVYWYRQLPEEGLKFMVYLQKENIIDESGMPKERFSAEFPKEGPSILRIQQVVRGDSAAYFCASSPGVDNEQFFGPGTRLTVL.

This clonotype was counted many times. CDR3 in DNA: TGTGCCAGCAGCCCCTCCCACTCTGGAAACACCATATATTTT. It specifies CASSPSHSGNTIYF. The chain couples TRBV12-3 or TRBV12-4 to TRBJ1-3, with D unclear. V was cut by 6 bases and J by 0 bases, with 9 bases left in between. CDR3 length: 14 residues.

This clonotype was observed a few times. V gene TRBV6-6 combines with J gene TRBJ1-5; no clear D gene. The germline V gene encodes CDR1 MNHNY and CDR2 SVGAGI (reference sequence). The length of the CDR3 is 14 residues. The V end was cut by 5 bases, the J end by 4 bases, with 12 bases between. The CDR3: CASSQRVLNQPQHF. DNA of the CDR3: TGTGCCAGCAGTCAGCGGGTCCTTAATCAGCCCCAGCATTTT.

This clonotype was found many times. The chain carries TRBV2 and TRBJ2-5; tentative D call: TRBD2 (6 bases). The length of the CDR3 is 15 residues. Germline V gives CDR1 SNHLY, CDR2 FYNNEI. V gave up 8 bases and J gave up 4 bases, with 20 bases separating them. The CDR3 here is CASHPQQAGRETQYF. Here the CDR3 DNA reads TGTGCCAGCCATCCCCAACAGGCCGGGAGAGAGACCCAGTACTTC.

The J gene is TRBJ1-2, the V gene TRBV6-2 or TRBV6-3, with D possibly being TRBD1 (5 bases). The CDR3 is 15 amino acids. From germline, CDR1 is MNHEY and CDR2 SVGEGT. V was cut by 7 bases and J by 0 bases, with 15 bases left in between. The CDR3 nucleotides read TGTGCCAGCACCCCCGCACCGGGACCTAACTATGGCTACACCTTC. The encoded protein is CASTPAPGPNYGYTF.

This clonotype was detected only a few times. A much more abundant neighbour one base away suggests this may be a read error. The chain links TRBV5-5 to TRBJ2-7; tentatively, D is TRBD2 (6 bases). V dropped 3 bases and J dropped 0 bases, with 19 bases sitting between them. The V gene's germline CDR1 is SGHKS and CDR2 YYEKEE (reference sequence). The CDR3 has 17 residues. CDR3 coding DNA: TGTGCCAGCAGCTATCAAGGAGGTCGGGGGAGCTCCTACGAGCAGTACTTC. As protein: CASSYQGGRGSSYEQYF.

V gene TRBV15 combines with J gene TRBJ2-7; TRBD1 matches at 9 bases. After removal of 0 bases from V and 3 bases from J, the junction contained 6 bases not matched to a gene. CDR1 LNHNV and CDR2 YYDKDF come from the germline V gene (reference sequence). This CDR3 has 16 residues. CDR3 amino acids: CATSRDRQGDDYEQYF. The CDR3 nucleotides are TGTGCCACCAGCAGAGACAGACAGGGGGACGACTACGAGCAGTACTTC. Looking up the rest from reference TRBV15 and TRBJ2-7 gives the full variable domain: DAMVIQNPRYQVTQFGKPVTLSCSQTLNHNVMYWYQQKSSQAPKLLFHYYDKDFNNEADTPDNFQSRRPNTSFCFLDIRSPGLGDTAMYLCATSRDRQGDDYEQYFGPGTRLTVT.

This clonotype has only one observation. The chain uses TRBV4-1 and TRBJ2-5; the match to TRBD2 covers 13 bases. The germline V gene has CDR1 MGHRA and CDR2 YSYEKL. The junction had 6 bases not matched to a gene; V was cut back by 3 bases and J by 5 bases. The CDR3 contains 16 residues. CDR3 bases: TGCGCCAGCAGCCAGTACCTACTAGCGGGAGGGGAGACCCAGTACTTC. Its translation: CASSQYLLAGGETQYF.

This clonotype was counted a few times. CDR3 sequence: CASSLRDSGYTF. In DNA form, the CDR3 reads TGTGCCAGCAGTTTGAGGGACAGCGGCTACACCTTC. The chain uses TRBV12-3 or TRBV12-4 and TRBJ1-2; the match to TRBD1 covers 7 bases. The CDR3 extends over 12 amino acids. V gave up 3 bases and J gave up 8 bases; unmatched junction bases: 3.

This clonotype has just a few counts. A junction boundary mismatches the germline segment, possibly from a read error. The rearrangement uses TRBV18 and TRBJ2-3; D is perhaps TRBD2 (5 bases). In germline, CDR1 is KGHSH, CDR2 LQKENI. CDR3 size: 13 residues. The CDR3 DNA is TGTGCCAGCTTACCACCCGGGGCAGATACGCAGTATTTT. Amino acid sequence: CASLPPGADTQYF.

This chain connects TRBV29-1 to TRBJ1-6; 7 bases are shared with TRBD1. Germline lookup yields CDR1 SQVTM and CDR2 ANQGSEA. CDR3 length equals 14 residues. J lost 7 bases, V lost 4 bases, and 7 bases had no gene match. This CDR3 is CSVARTGLNSPLHF. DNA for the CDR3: TGCAGCGTTGCCCGGACAGGCTTGAATTCACCCCTCCACTTT.

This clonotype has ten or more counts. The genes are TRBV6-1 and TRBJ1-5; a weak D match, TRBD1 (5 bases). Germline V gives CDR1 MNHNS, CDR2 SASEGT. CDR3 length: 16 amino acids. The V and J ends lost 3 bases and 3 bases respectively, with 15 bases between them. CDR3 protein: CASSDSGRGNNQPQHF. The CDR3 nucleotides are TGTGCCAGCAGTGATTCAGGTCGGGGGAACAATCAGCCCCAGCATTTT.

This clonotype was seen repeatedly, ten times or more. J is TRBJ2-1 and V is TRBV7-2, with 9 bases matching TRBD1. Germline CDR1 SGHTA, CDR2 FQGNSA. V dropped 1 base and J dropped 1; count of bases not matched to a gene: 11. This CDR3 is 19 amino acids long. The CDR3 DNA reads TGTGCCAGCAGCTTAGTCGGGACAGGGTTGGTCGGTTCCTACAATGAGCAGTTCTTC. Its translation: CASSLVGTGLVGSYNEQFF.

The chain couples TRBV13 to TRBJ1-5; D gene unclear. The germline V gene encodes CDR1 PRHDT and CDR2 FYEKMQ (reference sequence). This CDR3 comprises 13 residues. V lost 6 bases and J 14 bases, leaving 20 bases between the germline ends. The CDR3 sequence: CASRTSGSNYEHF. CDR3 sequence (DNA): TGTGCCAGCAGGACTAGCGGGAGCAACTACGAGCATTTT.

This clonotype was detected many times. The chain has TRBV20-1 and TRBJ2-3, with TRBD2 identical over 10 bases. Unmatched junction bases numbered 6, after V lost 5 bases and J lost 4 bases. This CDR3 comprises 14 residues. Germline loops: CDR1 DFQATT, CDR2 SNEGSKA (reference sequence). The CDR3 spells CSAPASGRSDTQYF. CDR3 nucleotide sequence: TGCAGTGCTCCCGCTAGCGGGAGATCAGATACGCAGTATTTT.

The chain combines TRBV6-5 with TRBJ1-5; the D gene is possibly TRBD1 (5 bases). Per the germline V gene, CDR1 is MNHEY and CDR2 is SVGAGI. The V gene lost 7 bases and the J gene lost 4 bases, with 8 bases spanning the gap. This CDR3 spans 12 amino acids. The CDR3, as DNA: TGTGCCAGCACTGACAGTAATCAGCCCCAGCATTTT. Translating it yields CASTDSNQPQHF.

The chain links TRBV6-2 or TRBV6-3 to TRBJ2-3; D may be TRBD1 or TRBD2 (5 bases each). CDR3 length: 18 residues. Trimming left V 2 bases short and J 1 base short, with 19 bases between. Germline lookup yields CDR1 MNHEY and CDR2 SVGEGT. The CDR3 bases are TGTGCCAGCAGTTACCCGAGAGGTGCAGGGAGCCGCACAGATACGCAGTATTTT. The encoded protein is CASSYPRGAGSRTDTQYF.

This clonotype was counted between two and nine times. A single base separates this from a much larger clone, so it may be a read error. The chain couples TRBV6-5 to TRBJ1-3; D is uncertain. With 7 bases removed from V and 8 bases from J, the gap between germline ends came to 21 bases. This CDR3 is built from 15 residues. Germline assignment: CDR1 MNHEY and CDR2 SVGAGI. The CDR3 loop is CASTPDAGAGDTIYF. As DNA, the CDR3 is TGTGCCAGCACCCCTGACGCGGGCGCGGGAGACACCATATATTTT.